The TCR beta chain described here comes from a study of blood T cell repertoires in COVID-19 (dated by TCRdb to the early 2020s). Background on the whole study: Samples from collaborators originated in the United States, Italy and Spain and spanned both the acute and convalescent phases of COVID-19. HLA class I and class II types, where available, came from metadata supplied by the sample provider rather than from assay-based typing. The repertoires were released in a freely available public database meant as a resource for research on the immune response to SARS-CoV-2. The dataset comprised deeply sampled blood TCRbeta repertoires from subjects exposed to, actively infected with, or recovered from COVID-19. Samples were obtained from the ongoing ImmuneRACE study (first 160 participants) and from over 1,000 subjects provided by 6 global collaborators. The prospective study material was composed of cDNA or gDNA derived from T cells, B-cell-depleted T cells, or PBMCs. A de-identified subject ID, COVID-19 status, age in years and sex were almost always included in the sample metadata.

On this clone itself: Its antigen is currently not known. Within one base of it there is no much larger clone, and no base qualities were kept.

V is clipped by 6 bases and J by 1 base, and the sequence between their germline boundaries is 9 bases long. CDR1 KGHSH and CDR2 LQKENI are derived from the germline V gene. The CDR3 numbers 13 residues from cysteine through phenylalanine. Of all the DNA, just the CDR3 is kept, 39 bases in frame from base 1. TCRbeta CDR3 regions were amplified from genomic DNA by means of the immunoSEQ Assay, a bias-controlled multiplex PCR. In the original analysis: The number of nucleated cells in each sample was estimated by amplification of reference gene primers within the assay. To quantify the absolute abundance of each unique TCRbeta CDR3 rearrangement, sequence reads were collapsed and filtered. For each sample, productive Simpson clonality was calculated by taking the square root of Simpson's diversity index across productive rearrangements. TCRdb carries this immuneACCESS record with in-frame sequences only. Its versions omit some clonotypes, under half of them owing to an unresolved V gene in the studies checked, with the rest unexplained. V and J calls and clone size come straight from that table; D and trimming were deduced from the DNA. In all, the sample holds roughly 240,000 clones, and roughly 86% of those were seen once. The top ten constitute roughly 2.6% of the sample.

Summary of the overall study and its limitations: Clinical and demographic metadata were provided uncurated, with the amount varying by source and participant.

Enrolling through a virtual design, the prospective study's participants ranged in age from roughly 18 to 90 years and lived across about two dozen United States geographic areas. Cohort assignment in the prospective study relied on participant-reported clinical history from a screening survey and a study questionnaire. Mobile phlebotomists in the prospective study collected whole blood, serum and a nasopharyngeal or oropharyngeal swab from every participant. Prospective study participants could optionally give additional blood draws and questionnaires over a roughly two-month period. Blood samples from the prospective study were shipped frozen or at room temperature prior to DNA extraction.

This TCR was sampled from a woman aged 25 to 39 with acute COVID-19. The chain was built from TRBV18 and TRBJ1-1; TRBD1 is possibly the D segment (5 matching bases). Material for sequencing was PBMCs or T cells enriched from blood (not recorded which). The sequenced DNA is TGTGCCAGCTCGGGGGACTGGAACACTGAAGCTTTCTTT. Translated, it gives CASSGDWNTEAFF.